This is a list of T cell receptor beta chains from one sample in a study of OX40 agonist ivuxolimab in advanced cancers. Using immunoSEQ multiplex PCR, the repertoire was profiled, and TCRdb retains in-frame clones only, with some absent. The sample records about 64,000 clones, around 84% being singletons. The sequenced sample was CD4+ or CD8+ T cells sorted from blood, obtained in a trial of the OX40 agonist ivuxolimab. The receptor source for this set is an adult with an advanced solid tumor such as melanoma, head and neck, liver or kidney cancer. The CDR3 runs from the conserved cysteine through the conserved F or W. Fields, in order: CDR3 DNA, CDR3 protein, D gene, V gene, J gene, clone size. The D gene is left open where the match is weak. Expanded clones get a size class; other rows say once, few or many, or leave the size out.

TGTGCCAGCAGGAGGGACAGCCCCTATGGCTACACCTTC,CASRRDSPYGYTF,TRBD1,TRBV6-1,TRBJ1-2,-
TGTGCCAGCAGCCGATCACCGGGACTAGCGGGGGGGCTGGGCACAGATACGCAGTATTTT,CASSRSPGLAGGLGTDTQYF,TRBD2,TRBV9,TRBJ2-3,-
TGTGCCAGCAGCCCCCCCCTTTACAGGGGTTACAATGAGCAGTTCTTC,CASSPPLYRGYNEQFF,TRBD1,TRBV7-9,TRBJ2-1,-
TGTGCCAGTAGTATATACAGGGAGCCTGGAAACACCATATATTTT,CASSIYREPGNTIYF,-,TRBV19,TRBJ1-3,-
TGTGCCAGCAGAGGGCTCGGACAGTTCAATCAGCCCCAGCATTTT,CASRGLGQFNQPQHF,-,TRBV6-1,TRBJ1-5,-
TGTGCCACCCGAAGGCAGGGGAATGAAAAACTGTTTTTT,CATRRQGNEKLFF,-,TRBV19,TRBJ1-4,-
TGTGCCAGCAGCCAGAGGGGGCCCGGAACTGAAGCTTTCTTT,CASSQRGPGTEAFF,TRBD1,TRBV5-4,TRBJ1-1,-
TGTGCCAGTAGTATTGCGGGGGCTCACTATGGCTACACCTTC,CASSIAGAHYGYTF,-,TRBV19,TRBJ1-2,-
TGTGCCAGCAGCTCCGGACCGACCACTTCGGGACAGCCCCAGCATTTT,CASSSGPTTSGQPQHF,-,TRBV5-6,TRBJ1-5,-
TGTGCCATCAGTGACCCCGCCCGCGGGAGCTCCTACAATGAGCAGTTCTTC,CAISDPARGSSYNEQFF,TRBD2,TRBV10-3,TRBJ2-1,-
TGTGCCACCAGCACGCTGGATCGGACAGGGGATCAGCCCCAGCATTTT,CATSTLDRTGDQPQHF,TRBD1,TRBV15,TRBJ1-5,-
TGTGCCAGCTCACCCACTAGGGAAAGGAACACAGATACGCAGTATTTT,CASSPTRERNTDTQYF,-,TRBV18,TRBJ2-3,-
TGTGCCAACCGGGACAGGGTCGCCGGGGAGCTGTTTTTT,CANRDRVAGELFF,TRBD1,TRBV10-3,TRBJ2-2,-
TGTGCCACAAACCACCCAGTAGCCAAAAACATTCAGTACTTC,CATNHPVAKNIQYF,-,TRBV28,TRBJ2-4,-
TGTGCCATCAGTGAGTCGACATCAGGGGGCACTGAAGCTTTCTTT,CAISESTSGGTEAFF,TRBD1,TRBV10-3,TRBJ1-1,-
TGTGCCAGTAGTATAGACCGGACAGGGTTCAAGAAGGATTCACCCCTCCACTTT,CASSIDRTGFKKDSPLHF,TRBD1,TRBV19,TRBJ1-6,-
TGTGCCAGCAGTGACACGACAGGTTACTATGGCTACACCTTC,CASSDTTGYYGYTF,-,TRBV6-4,TRBJ1-2,-
TGTGCCAGCAGCAACCAACAGGGGCTTGGAAACACCATATATTTT,CASSNQQGLGNTIYF,TRBD1,TRBV7-2,TRBJ1-3,few
TGTGCCAGCAGCCAAGATGGGGGAAGCTCTGGAAACACCATATATTTT,CASSQDGGSSGNTIYF,-,TRBV4-2,TRBJ1-3,once
TGTGCCAGCAGCGTGGGACAGGGACCTCAGCCCCAGCATTTT,CASSVGQGPQPQHF,TRBD1,TRBV9,TRBJ1-5,-
TGTGCCAGCAGTGACTCTCCAGGGTCCTACGAGCAGTACTTC,CASSDSPGSYEQYF,-,TRBV2,TRBJ2-7,-
TGTGCCAGCAGCTTAGGGACCCCCAGAACGGATACGCAGTATTTT,CASSLGTPRTDTQYF,-,TRBV7-2,TRBJ2-3,few
TGCGCCAGCATCCCAGGCCCGGGGGGGCGAGCAGATACGCAGTATTTT,CASIPGPGGRADTQYF,TRBD2,TRBV5-1,TRBJ2-3,-
TGTGCCAGCAGGCCGACAACCAGCGTTAATTCACCCCTCCACTTT,CASRPTTSVNSPLHF,-,TRBV6-5,TRBJ1-6,-